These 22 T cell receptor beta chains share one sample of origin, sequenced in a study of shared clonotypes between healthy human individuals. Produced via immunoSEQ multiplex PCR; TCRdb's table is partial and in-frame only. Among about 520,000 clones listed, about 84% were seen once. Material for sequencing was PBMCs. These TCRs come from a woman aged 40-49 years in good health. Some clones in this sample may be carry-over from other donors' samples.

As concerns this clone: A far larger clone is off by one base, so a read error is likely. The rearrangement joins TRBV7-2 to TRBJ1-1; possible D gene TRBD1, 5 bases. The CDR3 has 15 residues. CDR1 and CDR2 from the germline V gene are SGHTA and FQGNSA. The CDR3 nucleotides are TGTGCCAGCAGCTCGGCCGGGGCGTTGGTCACTGAAGCTTCCTTT. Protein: CASSSAGALVTEASF.

The CDR3 is CASSPRRGQGSFEQYF. CDR3 sequence (DNA): TGTGCCAGCAGCCCAAGGAGGGGACAGGGGTCTTTCGAGCAGTACTTC. The chain joins TRBV4-2 to TRBJ2-7; 10 bases line up with TRBD1. The CDR3 spans 16 residues. The junction had 12 bases not matched to a gene; V was cut back by 4 bases and J by 6 bases. The germline CDR1 and CDR2 sequences are LGHNA and YNFKEQ.

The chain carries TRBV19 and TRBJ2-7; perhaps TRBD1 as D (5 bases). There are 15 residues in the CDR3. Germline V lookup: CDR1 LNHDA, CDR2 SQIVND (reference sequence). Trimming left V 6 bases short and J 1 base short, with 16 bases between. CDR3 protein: CASRKGAAGSYEQYF. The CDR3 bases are TGTGCCAGTAGGAAAGGGGCGGCAGGGTCCTACGAGCAGTACTTC.

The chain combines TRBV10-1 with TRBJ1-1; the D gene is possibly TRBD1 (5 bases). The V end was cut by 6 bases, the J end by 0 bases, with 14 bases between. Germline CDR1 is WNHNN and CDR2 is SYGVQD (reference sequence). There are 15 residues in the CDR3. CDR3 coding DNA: TGCGCCAGCAGGAGCTACCGGGGGATGAACACTGAAGCTTTCTTT. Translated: CASRSYRGMNTEAFF.

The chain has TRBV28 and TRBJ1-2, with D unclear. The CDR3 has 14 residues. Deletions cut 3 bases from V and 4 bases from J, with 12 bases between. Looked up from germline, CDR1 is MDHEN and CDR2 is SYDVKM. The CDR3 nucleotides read TGTGCCAGCAGTTTCTCGGCCAAGCGCTATGGCTACACCTTC. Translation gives CASSFSAKRYGYTF.

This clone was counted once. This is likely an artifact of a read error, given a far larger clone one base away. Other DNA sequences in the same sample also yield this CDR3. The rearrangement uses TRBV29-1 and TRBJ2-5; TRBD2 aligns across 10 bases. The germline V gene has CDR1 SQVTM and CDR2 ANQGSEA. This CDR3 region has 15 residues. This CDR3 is CSVGASGSILETQYF. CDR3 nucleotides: TGTAGCGTGGGGGCTAGCGGGAGTATTTTGGAGACCCAGTACTTC.

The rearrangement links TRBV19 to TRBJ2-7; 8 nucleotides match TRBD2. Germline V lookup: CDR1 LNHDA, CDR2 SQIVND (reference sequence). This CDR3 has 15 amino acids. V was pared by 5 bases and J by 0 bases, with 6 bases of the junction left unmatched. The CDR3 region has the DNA TGTGCCAGTAGTCCAACTAGCGGAAGCTCCTACGAGCAGTACTTC. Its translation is CASSPTSGSSYEQYF.

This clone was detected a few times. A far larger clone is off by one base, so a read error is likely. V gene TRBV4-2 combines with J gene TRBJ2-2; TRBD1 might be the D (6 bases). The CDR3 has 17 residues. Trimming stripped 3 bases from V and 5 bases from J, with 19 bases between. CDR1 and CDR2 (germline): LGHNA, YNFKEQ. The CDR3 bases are TGTGCCAGCAGCCATGCACGGGCAGGACAGAATACCGGGGAGCTGTTTTTT. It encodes CASSHARAGQNTGELFF.

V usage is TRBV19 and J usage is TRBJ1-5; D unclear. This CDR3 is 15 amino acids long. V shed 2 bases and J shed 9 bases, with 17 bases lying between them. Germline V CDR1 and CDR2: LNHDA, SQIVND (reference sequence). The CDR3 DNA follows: TGTGCCAGTAGTATACGGACGTATCTCCCGTCGCCCCAGCATTTT. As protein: CASSIRTYLPSPQHF.

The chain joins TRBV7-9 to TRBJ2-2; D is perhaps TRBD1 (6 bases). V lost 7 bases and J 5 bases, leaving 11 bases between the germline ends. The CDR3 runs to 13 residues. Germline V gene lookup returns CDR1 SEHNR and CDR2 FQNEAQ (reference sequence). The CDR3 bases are TGTGCCAGCAACAGGGTTGGTACCGGGGAGCTGTTTTTT. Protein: CASNRVGTGELFF. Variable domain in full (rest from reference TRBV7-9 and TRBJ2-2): DTGVSQNPRHKITKRGQNVTFRCDPISEHNRLYWYRQTLGQGPEFLTYFQNEAQLEKSRLLSDRFSAERPKGSFSTLEIQRTEQGDSAMYLCASNRVGTGELFFGEGSRLTVL.

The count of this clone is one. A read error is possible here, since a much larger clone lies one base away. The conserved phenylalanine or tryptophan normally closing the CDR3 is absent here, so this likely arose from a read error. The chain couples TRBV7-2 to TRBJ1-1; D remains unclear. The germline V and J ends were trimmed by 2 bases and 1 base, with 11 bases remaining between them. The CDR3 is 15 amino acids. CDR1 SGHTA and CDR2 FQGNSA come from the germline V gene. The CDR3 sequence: CASSLPQVGNTEAFS. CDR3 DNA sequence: TGTGCCAGCAGCTTACCTCAGGTAGGGAACACTGAAGCTTTCTCT.

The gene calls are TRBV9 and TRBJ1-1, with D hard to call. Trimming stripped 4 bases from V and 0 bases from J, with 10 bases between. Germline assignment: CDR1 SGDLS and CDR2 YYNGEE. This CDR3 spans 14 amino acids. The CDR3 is CASSPVSMNTEAFF. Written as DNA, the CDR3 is TGTGCCAGCAGCCCCGTCAGTATGAACACTGAAGCTTTCTTT.

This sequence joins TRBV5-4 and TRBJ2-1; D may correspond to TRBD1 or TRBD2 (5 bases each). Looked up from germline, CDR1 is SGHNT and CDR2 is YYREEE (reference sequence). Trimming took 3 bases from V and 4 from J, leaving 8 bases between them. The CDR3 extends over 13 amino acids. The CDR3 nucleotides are TGTGCCAGCAGCTACGGGGCATACAATGAGCAGTTCTTC. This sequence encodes CASSYGAYNEQFF.

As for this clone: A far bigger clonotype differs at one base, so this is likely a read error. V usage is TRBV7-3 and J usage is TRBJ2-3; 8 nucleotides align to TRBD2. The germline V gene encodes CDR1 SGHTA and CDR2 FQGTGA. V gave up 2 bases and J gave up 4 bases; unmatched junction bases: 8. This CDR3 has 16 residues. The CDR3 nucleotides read TGTGCCAGCAGCTTAGATTCGGGAGGGCTTGCAGATACGCAGTATTTT. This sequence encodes CASSLDSGGLADTQYF.

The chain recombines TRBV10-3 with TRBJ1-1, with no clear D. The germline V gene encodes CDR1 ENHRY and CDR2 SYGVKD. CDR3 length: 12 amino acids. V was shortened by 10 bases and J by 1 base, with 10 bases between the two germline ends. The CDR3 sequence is CATRRGNTEAFF. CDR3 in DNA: TGTGCCACCCGACGGGGGAACACTGAAGCTTTCTTT.

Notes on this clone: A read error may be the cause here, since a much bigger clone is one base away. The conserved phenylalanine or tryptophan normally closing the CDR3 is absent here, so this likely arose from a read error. CDR3 DNA sequence: TGTGCCAGTAGTCCCGGAGGGGGAATCAGCTACGAGCAGTACTCC. Amino acid sequence: CASSPGGGISYEQYS. The chain links TRBV19 to TRBJ2-7; either TRBD1 or TRBD2 may supply D (6 bases each). The CDR3 sequence is 15 residues long. Germline V gene sequence: CDR1 LNHDA, CDR2 SQIVND (reference sequence). Trimming took 5 bases from V and 3 from J, leaving 17 bases between them.

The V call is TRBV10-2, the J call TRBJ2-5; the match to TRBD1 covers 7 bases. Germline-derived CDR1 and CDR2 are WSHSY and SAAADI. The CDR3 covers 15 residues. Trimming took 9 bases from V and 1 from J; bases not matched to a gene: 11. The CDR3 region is CASKWTTGAQETQYF. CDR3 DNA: TGCGCCAGTAAGTGGACAACAGGGGCCCAAGAGACCCAGTACTTC.

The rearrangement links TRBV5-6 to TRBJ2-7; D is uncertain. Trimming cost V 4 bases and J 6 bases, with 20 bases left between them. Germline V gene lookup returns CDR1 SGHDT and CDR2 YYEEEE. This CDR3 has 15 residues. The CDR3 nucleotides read TGTGCCAGCAGCCCTCATGCACGAGCGCTTATCGAGCAGTACTTC. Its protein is CASSPHARALIEQYF. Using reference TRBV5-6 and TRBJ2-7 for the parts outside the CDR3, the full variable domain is DAGVTQSPTHLIKTRGQQVTLRCSPKSGHDTVSWYQQALGQGPQFIFQYYEEEERQRGNFPDRFSGHQFPNYSSELNVNALLLGDSALYLCASSPHARALIEQYFGPGTRLTVT.

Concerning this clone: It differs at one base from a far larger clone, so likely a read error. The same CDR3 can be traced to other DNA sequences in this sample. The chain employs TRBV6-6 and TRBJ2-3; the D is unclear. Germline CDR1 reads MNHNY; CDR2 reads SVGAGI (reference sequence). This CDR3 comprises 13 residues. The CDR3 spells CASQGGPTDTQYF. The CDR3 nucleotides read TGTGCCTCTCAAGGCGGACCCACAGATACGCAGTACTTT.

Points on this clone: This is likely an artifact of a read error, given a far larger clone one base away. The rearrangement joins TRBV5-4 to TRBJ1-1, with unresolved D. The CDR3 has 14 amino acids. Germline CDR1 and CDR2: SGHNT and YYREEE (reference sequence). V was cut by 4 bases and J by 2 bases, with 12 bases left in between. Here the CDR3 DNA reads TGTGCCAGCAGCAATATCGTGGTTAACACTGAAGCTTTCTTT. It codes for CASSNIVVNTEAFF.

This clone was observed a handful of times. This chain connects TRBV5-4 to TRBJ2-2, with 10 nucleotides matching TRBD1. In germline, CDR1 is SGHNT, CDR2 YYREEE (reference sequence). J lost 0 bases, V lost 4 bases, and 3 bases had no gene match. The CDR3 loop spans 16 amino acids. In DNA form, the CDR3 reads TGTGCCAGCAGCGGAGGACAGGGGGCGAACACCGGGGAGCTGTTTTTT. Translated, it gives CASSGGQGANTGELFF.

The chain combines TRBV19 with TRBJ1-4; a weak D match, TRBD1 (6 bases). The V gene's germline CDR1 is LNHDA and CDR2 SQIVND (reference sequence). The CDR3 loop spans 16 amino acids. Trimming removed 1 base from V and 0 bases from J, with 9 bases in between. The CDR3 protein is CASSIGGQATNEKLFF. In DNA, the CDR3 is TGTGCCAGTAGTATAGGGGGACAAGCAACTAATGAAAAACTGTTTTTT.